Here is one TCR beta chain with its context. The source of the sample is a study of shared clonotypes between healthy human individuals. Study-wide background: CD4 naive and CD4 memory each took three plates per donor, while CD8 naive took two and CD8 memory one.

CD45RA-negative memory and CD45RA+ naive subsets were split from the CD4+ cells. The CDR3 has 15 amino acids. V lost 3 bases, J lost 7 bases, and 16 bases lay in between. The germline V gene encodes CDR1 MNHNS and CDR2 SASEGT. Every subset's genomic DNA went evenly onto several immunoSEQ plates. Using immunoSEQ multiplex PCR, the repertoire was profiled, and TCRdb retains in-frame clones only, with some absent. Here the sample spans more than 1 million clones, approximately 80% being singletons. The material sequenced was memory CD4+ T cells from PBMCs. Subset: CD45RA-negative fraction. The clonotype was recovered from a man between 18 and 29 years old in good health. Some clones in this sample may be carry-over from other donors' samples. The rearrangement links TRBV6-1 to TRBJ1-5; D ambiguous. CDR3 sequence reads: CASSESGVEWQPQHF. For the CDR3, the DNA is TGTGCCAGCAGTGAGAGTGGTGTCGAATGGCAGCCCCAGCATTTT.